A selection of T cell receptor beta chains follows, all from one sample in a study of identical twins. TCRdb recomputed calls from the 5' RACE reads with MiXCR, one row per CDR3 protein. The repertoire holds roughly 570,000 distinct CDR3 sequences, with around a tenth as singletons. The sample was also reused in another study, on yellow fever vaccine responses in identical twins.

The sample taken for sequencing was PBMCs. These receptors were collected from a woman aged 18-29 years in good health. Each CDR3 is given with its conserved first and last residue. The order of the fields is V gene, J gene, CDR3 length, clone size, D gene, CDR3 protein, CDR3 DNA. A D gene is named only where the DNA matches it firmly. The size of a clone is reported for some rows only, either as once, few or many, or as a class for expanded clones.

>TRBV12-3/TRBV12-4|TRBJ2-1|16|many|NA
CASSPFGRGANNEQFF
TGTGCCAGCAGCCCGTTTGGACGGGGGGCGAACAATGAGCAGTTCTTC
>TRBV6-2/TRBV6-3|TRBJ1-5|13|NA|NA
CASDGDGNQPQHF
TGTGCCAGCGACGGGGATGGCAATCAGCCCCAGCATTTT
>TRBV6-4|TRBJ2-3|13|NA|NA
CASSVGVADTQYF
TGTGCCAGCAGTGTAGGTGTGGCAGATACGCAGTATTTT
>TRBV7-8|TRBJ2-5|13|NA|NA
CASSLGSPETQYF
TGTGCCAGCAGCTTAGGTTCGCCGGAGACCCAGTACTTC
>TRBV12-3/TRBV12-4|TRBJ1-4|17|few|NA
CASSPGQSLTTNEKLFF
TGTGCCAGCAGCCCAGGACAGAGTTTAACAACTAATGAAAAACTGTTTTTT
>TRBV4-3|TRBJ2-1|16|NA|TRBD2
CASSQAGLAGAPEQFF
TGCGCCAGCAGCCAGGCGGGACTAGCGGGAGCCCCTGAGCAGTTCTTC
>TRBV7-9|TRBJ2-2|15|NA|NA
CASSPGQTYTGELFF
TGTGCCAGCAGCCCCGGGCAGACCTACACGGGGGAGCTGTTTTTT
>TRBV11-2|TRBJ2-7|18|NA|TRBD1
CASSFKSSSGTGGPEQYF
TGTGCCAGCAGCTTCAAATCCTCATCCGGGACAGGGGGCCCCGAGCAGTACTTC
>TRBV12-3/TRBV12-4|TRBJ2-2|15|few|NA
CASSVADKNTGELFF
TGTGCCAGCAGCGTGGCGGATAAGAACACCGGGGAGCTGTTTTTT
>TRBV29-1|TRBJ2-7|14|many|TRBD1
CSAGTGGGGYEQYF
TGCAGCGCCGGGACAGGGGGCGGTGGGTACGAGCAGTACTTC
>TRBV28|TRBJ2-3|18|NA|NA
CASSLFEITSGATDTQYF
TGTGCCAGCAGTTTGTTCGAGATAACGTCGGGGGCCACAGATACGCAGTATTTT
>TRBV7-3|TRBJ2-3|16|few|TRBD2
CASSWTSGAGADTQYF
TGTGCCAGCAGCTGGACTAGCGGGGCTGGCGCAGATACGCAGTATTTT
>TRBV6-2/TRBV6-3|TRBJ2-3|15|NA|NA
CASSYNGKSTDTQYF
TGTGCCAGCAGTTATAATGGAAAAAGCACAGATACGCAGTATTTT
>TRBV29-1|TRBJ2-1|14|NA|TRBD2
CSVDRLAGFNEQFF
TGCAGCGTTGATCGGCTAGCGGGATTCAATGAGCAGTTCTTC
>TRBV10-3|TRBJ1-4|14|NA|NA
CAISERAADEKLFF
TGTGCCATCAGTGAGAGGGCAGCAGATGAAAAACTGTTTTTT
>TRBV6-2/TRBV6-3|TRBJ2-1|20|many|TRBD2
CASSTLSGLAGARSYNEQFF
TGTGCCAGCAGTACATTATCGGGACTAGCGGGGGCTCGCTCCTACAATGAGCAGTTCTTC
>TRBV24-1|TRBJ2-2|16|NA|TRBD2
CATPREWYSRTGELFF
TGTGCCACCCCGCGGGAGTGGTATAGCAGGACCGGGGAGCTGTTTTTT
>TRBV12-3/TRBV12-4|TRBJ2-5|11|few|NA
CASRGPDREYF
TGTGCCAGCAGGGGACCGGACCGCGAGTACTTC
>TRBV12-3/TRBV12-4|TRBJ2-7|11|many|NA
CASSLGAEQYF
TGTGCCAGCAGCTTAGGGGCCGAGCAGTACTTC
>TRBV20-1|TRBJ2-7|16|few|TRBD2
CSARGLTSPKFYEQYF
TGCAGTGCTAGAGGTTTGACTAGCCCCAAATTCTACGAGCAGTACTTC
>TRBV10-2|TRBJ2-1|16|many|TRBD2
CASSESTGGLNNEQFF
TGCGCCAGCAGTGAGTCTACGGGAGGGCTCAACAATGAGCAGTTCTTC
>TRBV7-2|TRBJ2-5|15|NA|TRBD2
CASSRTRGGEETQYF
TGTGCCAGCAGTAGAACGCGGGGGGGGGAGGAGACCCAGTACTTC
>TRBV6-4|TRBJ2-1|18|NA|TRBD2
CASSRLDRTSGTDNEQFF
TGTGCCAGCAGCCGACTCGACCGGACTAGCGGAACCGACAATGAGCAGTTCTTC
>TRBV7-6|TRBJ2-7|14|NA|NA
CASSLGSYSYEQYF
TGTGCCAGCAGCTTAGGGTCCTACAGCTACGAGCAGTACTTC
>TRBV4-3|TRBJ2-7|14|many|TRBD2
CASSPRGGDYEQYF
TGCGCCAGCAGCCCTAGGGGAGGGGACTACGAGCAGTACTTC
>TRBV5-1|TRBJ2-1|17|NA|TRBD2
CASSYGGLAGGPDEQFF
TGCGCCAGCAGCTATGGTGGCTTAGCGGGGGGCCCGGATGAGCAGTTCTTC
>TRBV12-3/TRBV12-4|TRBJ1-2|14|many|NA
CASSFNGGTSGYTF
TGTGCCAGCAGTTTCAACGGGGGGACTTCGGGCTACACCTTC
>TRBV7-2|TRBJ1-2|17|many|NA
CASSKSTGRPVVSGYTF
TGTGCCAGCAGCAAATCTACGGGCCGCCCGGTCGTTTCGGGCTACACCTTC
>TRBV20-1|TRBJ2-7|13|few|NA
CSARDLGDYEQYF
TGCAGTGCTAGAGATTTAGGGGACTACGAGCAGTACTTC
>TRBV7-9|TRBJ2-7|16|few|NA
CASSFAPLALDYEQYF
TGTGCCAGCAGCTTCGCTCCCCTAGCGCTTGACTACGAGCAGTACTTC
>TRBV5-4|TRBJ2-5|15|once|NA
CASKLVPDSIETQYF
TGTGCCAGTAAGCTGGTCCCGGACAGTATTGAGACCCAGTACTTC
>TRBV5-1|TRBJ2-5|15|few|NA
CASSLVGTNQETQYF
TGCGCCAGCAGCTTGGTGGGGACAAACCAAGAGACCCAGTACTTC
>TRBV5-5|TRBJ1-6|14|many|NA
CASSLRGSDSPLHF
TGTGCCAGCAGCTTACGGGGTTCGGATTCACCCCTCCACTTT
>TRBV7-3|TRBJ2-3|13|NA|TRBD2
CASSFPGGDTQYF
TGTGCCAGCAGCTTCCCGGGAGGAGATACGCAGTATTTT
>TRBV5-5|TRBJ1-1|14|NA|TRBD1
CASRQDRGNTEAFF
TGTGCCAGCAGACAAGACAGGGGGAACACTGAAGCTTTCTTT
>TRBV20-1|TRBJ2-4|15|few|NA
CSARDGKADSNIQYF
TGCAGTGCTAGAGATGGAAAAGCGGATAGTAACATTCAGTACTTC
>TRBV12-3/TRBV12-4|TRBJ2-1|13|many|NA
CASLTGWPNEQFF
TGTGCCAGCTTAACAGGGTGGCCCAATGAGCAGTTCTTC
>TRBV20-1|TRBJ2-1|17|few|TRBD2
CSATGSTSDSSYNEQFF
TGCAGTGCTACGGGCTCGACTAGCGATAGCTCCTACAATGAGCAGTTCTTC
>TRBV7-3|TRBJ2-1|16|many|TRBD1
CASSLTRDSGDNEQFF
TGTGCCAGCAGCTTAACCAGGGACAGTGGTGACAATGAGCAGTTCTTC
>TRBV7-3|TRBJ2-3|13|NA|NA
CASSLPPGNTQYF
TGTGCCAGCAGCTTACCGCCCGGGAATACGCAGTATTTT
>TRBV28|TRBJ2-3|14|NA|TRBD2
CASSSISGISTQYF
TGTGCCAGCAGTTCCATCAGCGGGATATCTACGCAGTATTTT
>TRBV27|TRBJ2-3|16|NA|TRBD2
CASKVIAGTSTDTQYF
TGTGCCAGCAAGGTGATAGCGGGGACTAGCACAGATACGCAGTATTTT